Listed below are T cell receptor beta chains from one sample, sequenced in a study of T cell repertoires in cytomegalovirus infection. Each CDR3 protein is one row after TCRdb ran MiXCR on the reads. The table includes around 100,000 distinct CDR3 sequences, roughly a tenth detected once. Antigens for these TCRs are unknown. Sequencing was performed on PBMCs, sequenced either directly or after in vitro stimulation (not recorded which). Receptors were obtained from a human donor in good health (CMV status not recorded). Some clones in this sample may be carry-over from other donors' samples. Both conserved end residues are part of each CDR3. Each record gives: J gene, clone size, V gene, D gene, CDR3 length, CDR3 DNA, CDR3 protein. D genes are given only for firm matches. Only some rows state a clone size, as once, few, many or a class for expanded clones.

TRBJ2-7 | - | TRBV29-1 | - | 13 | TGCAGCGCTGACCAGGGTGGGGGCTACGAGCAGTACTTC | CSADQGGGYEQYF
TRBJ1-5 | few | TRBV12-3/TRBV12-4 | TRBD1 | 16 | TGTGCCAGCAGTTTAGGACAGGGGCTGGGCAATCAGCCCCAGCATTTT | CASSLGQGLGNQPQHF
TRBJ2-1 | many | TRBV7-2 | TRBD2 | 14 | TGTGCCAGCAGCTTAGGCGGGAGGTACAATGAGCAGTTCTTC | CASSLGGRYNEQFF
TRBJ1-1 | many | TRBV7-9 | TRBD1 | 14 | TGTGCCAGCAGCTTAAGGGGGCTGAGCACTGAAGCTTTCTTT | CASSLRGLSTEAFF
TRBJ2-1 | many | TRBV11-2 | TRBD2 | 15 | TGTGCCAGCAGCCGAGGTAGCGGGTCCAACAATGAGCAGTTCTTC | CASSRGSGSNNEQFF
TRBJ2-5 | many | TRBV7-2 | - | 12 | TGTGCCAGCAGTAACTTCTGGGAAACCCAGTACTTC | CASSNFWETQYF
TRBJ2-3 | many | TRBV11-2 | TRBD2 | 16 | TGTGCCAGCAGCTTAGGTTCTAGCGGACCCGGAGATACGCAGTATTTT | CASSLGSSGPGDTQYF
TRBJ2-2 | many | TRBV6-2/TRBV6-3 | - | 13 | TGTGCCAGCAGCTCCCTTGCTTCGGGGGAGCTGTTTTTT | CASSSLASGELFF
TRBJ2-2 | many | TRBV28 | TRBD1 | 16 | TGTGCCAGCAGTCCGATGGGACAGGGATCCACCGGGGAGCTGTTTTTT | CASSPMGQGSTGELFF
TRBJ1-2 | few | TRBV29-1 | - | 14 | TGCAGCGTTGCCCCGCGACAGGCTGGCTATGGCTACACCTTC | CSVAPRQAGYGYTF
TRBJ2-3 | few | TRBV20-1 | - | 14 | TGCAGTGCTAGAGATATTACAGACACAGATACGCAGTATTTT | CSARDITDTDTQYF
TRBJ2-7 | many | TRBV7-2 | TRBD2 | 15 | TGTGCCAGCAGCTCGACTAGCGGGACCCTCTACGAGCAGTACTTC | CASSSTSGTLYEQYF
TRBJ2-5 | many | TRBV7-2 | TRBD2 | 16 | TGTGCCAGCAGCTGGAGCGGCGGGAGAATACAAGAGACCCAGTACTTC | CASSWSGGRIQETQYF
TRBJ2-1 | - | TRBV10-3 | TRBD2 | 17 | TGTGCCATCCTGGGGAGACTAGCGGGAGGGACATACAATGAGCAGTTCTTC | CAILGRLAGGTYNEQFF
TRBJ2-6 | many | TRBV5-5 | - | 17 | TGTGCCAGCAGCTTGGACGATTCTAGCTCTGGGGCCAACGTCCTGACTTTC | CASSLDDSSSGANVLTF
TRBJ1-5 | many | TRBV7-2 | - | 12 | TGTGCCAGCAGCTTAGATCCTCAGCCCCAGCATTTT | CASSLDPQPQHF
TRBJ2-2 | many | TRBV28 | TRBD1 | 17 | TGTGCCAGCAGTTTATGGGGGGACAGGACGAACACCGGGGAGCTGTTTTTT | CASSLWGDRTNTGELFF
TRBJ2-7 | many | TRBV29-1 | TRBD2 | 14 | TGCAGCGTTGTTACGGGAGGACGCTCCTACGAGCAGTACTTC | CSVVTGGRSYEQYF
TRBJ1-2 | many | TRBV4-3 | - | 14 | TGCGCCAGCAGCCAAGATGGGGAGTTTGGGGGCTACACCTTC | CASSQDGEFGGYTF
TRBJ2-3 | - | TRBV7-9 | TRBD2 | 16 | TGTGCCAGCAGCCGAGGGACTAGCGGGAGGACAGATACGCAGTATTTT | CASSRGTSGRTDTQYF
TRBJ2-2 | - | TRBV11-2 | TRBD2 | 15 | TGTGCCAGCGGCTTGGGACTAGCGGTGACCGGGGAGCTGTTTTTT | CASGLGLAVTGELFF
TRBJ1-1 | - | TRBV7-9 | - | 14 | TGTGCCAGCAGCTTACTACTGGCGAACACTGAAGCTTTCTTT | CASSLLLANTEAFF
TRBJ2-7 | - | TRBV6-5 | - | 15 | TGTGCCAGCAGTCCGACTAGAGTGGGGCCCAACGAGCAGTACTTC | CASSPTRVGPNEQYF
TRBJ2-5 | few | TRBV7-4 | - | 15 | TGTGCCAGCAGTCGGGGCGGGACACCTCAAGAGACCCAGTACTTC | CASSRGGTPQETQYF
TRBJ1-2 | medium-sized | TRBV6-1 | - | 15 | TGTGCCAGCAGCCGCCTTGGGGGGTACGAGGGGGGCTACACCTTC | CASSRLGGYEGGYTF
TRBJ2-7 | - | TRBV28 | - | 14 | TGTGCCAGCAGACTAGAGACAGATACCTACGAGCAGTACTTC | CASRLETDTYEQYF
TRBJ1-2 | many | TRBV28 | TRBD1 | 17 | TGTGCCAGCAGTGCCGGTACTGGAGGGACAGGGAACTATGGCTACACCTTC | CASSAGTGGTGNYGYTF
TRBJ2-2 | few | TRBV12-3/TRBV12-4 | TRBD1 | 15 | TGTGCCAGCACTCGTAACCGGGACAGCACCGGGGAGCTGTTTTTT | CASTRNRDSTGELFF
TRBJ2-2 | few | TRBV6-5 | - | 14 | TGTGCCAGCAGTTATCGAGCGGGCGCCGGGGAGCTGTTTTTT | CASSYRAGAGELFF
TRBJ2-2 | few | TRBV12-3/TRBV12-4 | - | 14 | TGTGCCAGCAGTCTGGGGACTCCGACCGGGGAGCTGTTTTTT | CASSLGTPTGELFF
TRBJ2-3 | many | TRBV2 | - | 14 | TGTGCCAGCGCCCTCCAGTCCCGTGGGGATACGCAGTATTTT | CASALQSRGDTQYF